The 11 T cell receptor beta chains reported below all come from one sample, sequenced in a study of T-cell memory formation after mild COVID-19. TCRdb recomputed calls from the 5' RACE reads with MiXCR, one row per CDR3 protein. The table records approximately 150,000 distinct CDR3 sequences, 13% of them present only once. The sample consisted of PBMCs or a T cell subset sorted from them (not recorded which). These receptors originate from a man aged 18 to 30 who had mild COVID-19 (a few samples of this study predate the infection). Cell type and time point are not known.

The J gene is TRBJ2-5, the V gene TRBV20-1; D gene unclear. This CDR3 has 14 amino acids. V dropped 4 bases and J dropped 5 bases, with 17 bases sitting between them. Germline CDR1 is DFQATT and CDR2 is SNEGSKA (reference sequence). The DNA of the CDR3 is TGCAGTGCTACAGTATGGCCCGGTGGGGAGACCCAGTACTTC. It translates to CSATVWPGGETQYF.

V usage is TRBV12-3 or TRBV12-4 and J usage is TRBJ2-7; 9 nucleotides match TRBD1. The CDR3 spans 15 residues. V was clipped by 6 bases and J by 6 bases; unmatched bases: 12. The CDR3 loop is CASSRTGTGMGEQYF. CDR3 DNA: TGTGCCAGCAGCCGTACCGGGACAGGGATGGGCGAGCAGTACTTC.

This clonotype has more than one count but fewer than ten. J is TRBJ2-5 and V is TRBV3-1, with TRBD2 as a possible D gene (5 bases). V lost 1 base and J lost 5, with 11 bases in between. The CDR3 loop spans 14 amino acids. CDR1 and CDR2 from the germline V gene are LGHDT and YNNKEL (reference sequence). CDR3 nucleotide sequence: TGTGCCAGCAGCCAAGTCTCGAGGGTTGAGACCCAGTACTTC. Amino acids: CASSQVSRVETQYF.

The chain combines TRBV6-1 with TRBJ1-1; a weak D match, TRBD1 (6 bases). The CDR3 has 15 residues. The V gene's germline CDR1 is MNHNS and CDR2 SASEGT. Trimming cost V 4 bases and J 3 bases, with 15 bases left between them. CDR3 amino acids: CASSGGAYGHTEAFF. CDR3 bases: TGTGCCAGCAGTGGGGGGGCCTATGGGCACACTGAAGCTTTCTTT.

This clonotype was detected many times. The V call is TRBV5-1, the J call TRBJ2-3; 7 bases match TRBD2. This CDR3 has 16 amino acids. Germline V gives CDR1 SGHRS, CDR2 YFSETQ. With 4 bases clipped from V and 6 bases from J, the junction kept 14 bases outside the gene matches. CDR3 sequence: CASSLQGAGPVDTQYF. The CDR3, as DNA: TGCGCCAGCAGCCTCCAGGGAGCGGGGCCGGTGGATACGCAGTATTTT.

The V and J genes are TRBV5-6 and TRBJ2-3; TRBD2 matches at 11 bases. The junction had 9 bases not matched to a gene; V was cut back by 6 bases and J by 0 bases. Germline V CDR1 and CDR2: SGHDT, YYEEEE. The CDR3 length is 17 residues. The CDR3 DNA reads TGTGCCAGCACCATTAGACTAGCGGGGACTAGCACAGATACGCAGTATTTT. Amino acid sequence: CASTIRLAGTSTDTQYF.

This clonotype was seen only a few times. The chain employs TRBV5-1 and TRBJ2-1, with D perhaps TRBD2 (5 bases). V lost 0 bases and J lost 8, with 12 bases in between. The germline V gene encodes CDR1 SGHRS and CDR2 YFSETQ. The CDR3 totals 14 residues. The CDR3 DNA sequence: TGCGCCAGCAGCTTGGGGGGAGAACGGTATGAGCAGTTCTTC. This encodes CASSLGGERYEQFF.

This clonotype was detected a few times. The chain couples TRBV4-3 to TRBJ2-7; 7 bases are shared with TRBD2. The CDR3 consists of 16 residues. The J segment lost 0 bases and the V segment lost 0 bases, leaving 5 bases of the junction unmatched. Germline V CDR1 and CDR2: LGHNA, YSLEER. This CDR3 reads CASSQDGLADSYEQYF. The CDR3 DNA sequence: TGCGCCAGCAGCCAAGATGGTCTAGCGGACTCCTACGAGCAGTACTTC.

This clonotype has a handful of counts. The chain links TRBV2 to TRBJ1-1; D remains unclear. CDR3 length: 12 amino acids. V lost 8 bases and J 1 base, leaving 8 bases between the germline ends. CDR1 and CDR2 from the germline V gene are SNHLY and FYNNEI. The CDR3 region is CASRRSNTEAFF. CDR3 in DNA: TGTGCCAGCCGGCGGTCGAACACTGAAGCTTTCTTT.

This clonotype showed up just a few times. In nucleotides, the CDR3 is TGTGCCAGCTCACCAACGGTTTCTTCCTACGAGCAGTACTTC. It is translated as CASSPTVSSYEQYF. The V and J genes are TRBV18 and TRBJ2-7, with D uncertain. Germline V lookup: CDR1 KGHSH, CDR2 LQKENI. The CDR3 contains 14 residues. The V end lost 2 bases, the J end lost 1 base, and 9 bases lay between the germline ends.

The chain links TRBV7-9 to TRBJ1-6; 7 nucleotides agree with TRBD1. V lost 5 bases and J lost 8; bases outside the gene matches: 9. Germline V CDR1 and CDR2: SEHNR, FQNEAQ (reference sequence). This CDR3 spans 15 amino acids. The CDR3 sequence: CASSPPAQGYSPLHF. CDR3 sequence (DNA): TGTGCCAGCAGCCCCCCCGCACAGGGGTATTCACCCCTCCACTTT.